This TCR beta chain originates from a study of lymphopenia after photon versus proton radiotherapy. The study's findings and limits: Photon-treated patients lost naive T cells and TCR diversity; proton-treated stayed stable. Better survival with proton therapy was suggested as possible, not demonstrated. After the lymphocyte nadir, photon-treated repertoires showed oligoclonal expansion, especially of CD8+ Temra cells. In patients who died, overall survival fell as post-nadir TCR diversity dropped more.

The V and J ends lost 4 bases and 2 bases respectively, with 10 bases between them. The CDR3 totals 14 residues. Germline CDR1 and CDR2: MNHEY and SVGAGI. TCRdb's copy holds only in-frame clones and misses some; the assay was immunoSEQ multiplex PCR. The sample has 68,000 or so clones; just over 90% are singletons. Concerning this clone itself: The antigen remains unidentified.

Specimen: peripheral blood, collected from a patient treated with photon-based radiotherapy. The clonotype was recovered from a woman in her 70s with pancreatic cancer. The chain combines TRBV6-5 with TRBJ2-3; D tentatively fits TRBD1 or TRBD2 (5 bases each). The CDR3 here is CASSLPGPTDTQYF. The DNA of the CDR3 is TGTGCCAGCAGTTTACCGGGGCCCACAGATACGCAGTATTTT.